Described below is a single TCR beta chain sequence and its context. Its specificity is unknown. Time point given: patch test 2, 6 weeks after DPC sensitization. Noted treatment: therapeutic diphenylcyclopropenone sensitization with weekly scalp DPC. Original processing methods: Across samples, TCR counts had a median of about 92,000 and ranged from about 23,224 to 700,000. TCRdb called the RACE reads again in MiXCR, with one record for every CDR3 protein. V and J calls and clone size were set by TCRdb, not the authors. Counted here are about 84,000 distinct CDR3 sequences, more than 9% occurring once; the ten biggest clones make up around 5%. This sample is drawn from a study of human T cells and chemical hapten exposure. For the study at large: Small discrepancies in pooled library volume mainly accounted for the varying TCR yields per sample.

Study-wide results and limits: There was no change with DPC sensitization in TCRs above 1 in 1000 frequency. Expanded TCRs were compared with controls, and the expanded TCRs formed significantly more large CDR3 similarity clusters.

The germline gives CDR1 SEHNR, CDR2 FQNEAQ (reference sequence). The trim removed 11 bases at V and 7 bases at J, leaving 16 bases unmatched. This CDR3 has 15 amino acids. The sequences come from whole blood, collected in connection with sensitization to the hapten diphenylcyclopropenone (DPC). The chain joins TRBV7-9 to TRBJ1-4, with 7 bases fitting TRBD1. The receptor comes from a woman aged 50 to 60 with alopecia areata. Some clones in this sample may be carry-over from other donors' samples. CDR3 nucleotide sequence: TGTGCCGCGGGGAGACAGGGATCTTTACTTGAAAAACTGTTTTTT. Translated: CAAGRQGSLLEKLFF.